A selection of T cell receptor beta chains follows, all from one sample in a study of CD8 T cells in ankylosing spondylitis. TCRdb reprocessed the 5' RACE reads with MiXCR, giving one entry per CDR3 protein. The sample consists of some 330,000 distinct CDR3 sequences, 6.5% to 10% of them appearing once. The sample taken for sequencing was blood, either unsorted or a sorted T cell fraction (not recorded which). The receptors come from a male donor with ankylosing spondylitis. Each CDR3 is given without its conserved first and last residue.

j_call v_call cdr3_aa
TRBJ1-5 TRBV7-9 ASRATGGNQPQH
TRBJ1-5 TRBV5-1 ASSLAGEDQPQH
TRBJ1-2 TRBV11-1 ASSFSGRGRPNYGYT
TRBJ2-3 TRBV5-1 ASSLFAGGDTQY
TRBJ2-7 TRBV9 ASSVDVDFYEQY
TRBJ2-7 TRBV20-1 SASILAGASSYEQY
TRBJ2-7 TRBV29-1 SVGGLGSYEQY
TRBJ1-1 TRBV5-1 ASSLAPWGTEAF
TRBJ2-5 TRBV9 ASSVVGLPGTETQY
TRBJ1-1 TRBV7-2 ASSLQGTTSNTEAF
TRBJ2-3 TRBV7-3 ASSLSSDTQY
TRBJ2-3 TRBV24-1 ATSDTGLTDTQY
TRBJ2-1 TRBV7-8 ASSLGDPADEQF
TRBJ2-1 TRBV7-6 ASSPGGNPDNEQF
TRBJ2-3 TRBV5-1 ASSDPSSTDTQY
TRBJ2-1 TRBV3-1 ASSLTRDGEQF
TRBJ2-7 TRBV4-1 ASSFSGNELYEQY